This entry lists 30 T cell receptor beta chains sequenced from one sample in a study of identifying expanded T cells in peripheral blood. Repertoires were generated with immunoSEQ multiplex PCR, while TCRdb's copy carries only in-frame clones and drops some. The sample lists 70,000 to 100,000 clones, about 86% occurring once. Sequenced material: blood. The receptor set was obtained from a person between 18 and 75 years old in good health.

The chain combines TRBV4-3 with TRBJ2-5; 12 bases match TRBD2. The V and J ends lost 3 bases and 2 bases, in that order; junction bases with no gene match: 1. From germline, CDR1 is LGHNA and CDR2 YSLEER. The CDR3 loop spans 15 amino acids. The CDR3 nucleotides read TGCGCCAGCAGCCAGACTAGCGGGGGACAAGAGACCCAGTACTTC. Its translation is CASSQTSGGQETQYF.

The chain uses TRBV6-5 and TRBJ1-1; a possible D gene is TRBD1 (6 bases). The CDR3 runs 15 residues. Germline values: CDR1 MNHEY, CDR2 SVGAGI. Trimming cost V 0 bases and J 6 bases, with 14 bases left between them. CDR3 in amino acids: CASSYSRYRASEAFF. The CDR3, as DNA: TGTGCCAGCAGTTACTCGAGGTACAGGGCCTCTGAAGCTTTCTTT.

The V call is TRBV5-5, the J call TRBJ1-5; D not certain. The germline gives CDR1 SGHKS, CDR2 YYEKEE (reference sequence). The CDR3 has 13 amino acids. Trimming removed 4 bases from V and 1 base from J, with 6 bases in between. CDR3 in amino acids: CASSAQSNQPQHF. In DNA, the CDR3 is TGTGCCAGCAGCGCCCAGAGCAATCAGCCCCAGCATTTT.

This clone was detected only once. The chain couples TRBV10-3 to TRBJ1-3, with unresolved D. The V gene's germline CDR1 is ENHRY and CDR2 SYGVKD. This CDR3 comprises 13 residues. Trimming removed 9 bases at V and 4 bases at J, with 13 bases between. The chain's CDR3 is CAISSDPGNTIYF. CDR3 bases: TGTGCCATTTCATCCGACCCGGGAAACACCATATATTTT.

This chain links TRBV5-4 with TRBJ2-7; 9 nucleotides match TRBD2. This CDR3 has 17 residues. The V gene's germline CDR1 is SGHNT and CDR2 YYREEE (reference sequence). V lost 4 bases, J lost 3 bases, and 14 bases stayed unmatched. The CDR3 coding sequence is TGTGCCAGCAGCCGCGGGGGGGCGATGTCGGAAGTCTACGAGCAGTACTTC. Translated: CASSRGGAMSEVYEQYF.

This chain connects TRBV19 to TRBJ1-1; D is unclear. Trimming pared 3 bases from V and 4 bases from J, leaving 12 bases between. The CDR3 has 14 residues. Germline CDR1 LNHDA, CDR2 SQIVND (reference sequence). The CDR3: CASSILLGVTEAFF. The CDR3 DNA reads as TGTGCCAGTAGTATTCTCCTAGGTGTCACTGAAGCTTTCTTT.

The V call is TRBV4-3, the J call TRBJ2-1; D assignment may be TRBD1 or TRBD2 (5 bases each). The ends were cut back, 3 bases at V and 4 bases at J, with 19 bases in the middle. This CDR3 has 17 residues. Germline assignment: CDR1 LGHNA and CDR2 YSLEER. The CDR3 reads CASSQNLGTPLYNEQFF. The CDR3 DNA is TGCGCCAGCAGCCAGAACTTAGGGACGCCCCTTTACAATGAGCAGTTCTTC.

The chain combines TRBV6-1 with TRBJ1-1; D perhaps matches TRBD1 (6 bases). The V end was cut by 5 bases, the J end by 0 bases, with 13 bases between. CDR3 size: 15 residues. Per germline, CDR1 MNHNS and CDR2 SASEGT. The CDR3 loop reads CASSPPGALNTEAFF. The CDR3, as DNA: TGTGCCAGCAGTCCTCCGGGGGCTTTGAACACTGAAGCTTTCTTT.

This clone came up once. The chain couples TRBV5-5 to TRBJ1-5; D not certain. This CDR3 is 18 amino acids long. V gave up 0 bases and J gave up 0 bases, with 16 bases separating them. Germline V gene sequence: CDR1 SGHKS, CDR2 YYEKEE (reference sequence). The CDR3, as DNA: TGTGCCAGCAGCTTGGGGGCCCCCGGGATCTATAGCAATCAGCCCCAGCATTTT. Its protein product is CASSLGAPGIYSNQPQHF.

This clone was detected once. The chain recombines TRBV30 with TRBJ1-2; D may be TRBD1 (5 bases). The CDR3 is 12 residues long. V gave up 0 bases and J gave up 8 bases, with 10 bases separating them. Germline V CDR1 and CDR2: GTSNPN, SVGIG (reference sequence). The CDR3 loop is CAWSVAGDGYTF. The CDR3 DNA reads TGTGCCTGGAGTGTAGCGGGGGACGGCTACACCTTC. The full variable domain, rest sourced from reference TRBV30 and TRBJ1-2, is SQTIHQWPATLVQPVGSPLSLECTVEGTSNPNLYWYRQAAGRGLQLLFYSVGIGQISSEVPQNLSASRPQDRQFILSSKKLLLSDSGFYLCAWSVAGDGYTFGSGTRLTVV.

Notes on this clone: A much more abundant neighbour one base away suggests this may be a read error. This same CDR3 is encoded by further DNA sequences in the sample. The chain has TRBV7-9 and TRBJ2-7; D not certain. This CDR3 comprises 12 residues. CDR1 and CDR2 (germline): SEHNR, FQNEAQ (reference sequence). The germline V and J ends were trimmed by 5 bases and 4 bases, with 9 bases remaining between them. The CDR3 DNA is TGTGCCAGCAGCCCGACGGCATACGAGCAGTACTTC. Translation: CASSPTAYEQYF.

J is TRBJ2-7 and V is TRBV6-5; D is ambiguous. V was pared by 8 bases and J by 3 bases, with 14 bases between. CDR3 length: 13 amino acids. Germline V gives CDR1 MNHEY, CDR2 SVGAGI. DNA for the CDR3: TGTGCCAGCGGTAAGATCGGGCTCTACGAGCAGTACTTC. It is translated as CASGKIGLYEQYF.

J is TRBJ1-1 and V is TRBV7-3, with a tentative D call TRBD1 (5 bases). The V end lost 4 bases, the J end lost 0 bases, and 9 bases lay between the germline ends. This CDR3 is built from 14 residues. Germline CDR1 reads SGHTA; CDR2 reads FQGTGA. CDR3: CASSSGGMNTEAFF. The CDR3 DNA follows: TGTGCCAGCAGCTCCGGGGGGATGAACACTGAAGCTTTCTTT.

V and J are TRBV4-1 and TRBJ2-7, with 9 bases identical to TRBD1. Trimming took 4 bases from V and 7 from J; bases not matched to a gene: 11. The CDR3 has 15 residues. Germline CDR1 MGHRA, CDR2 YSYEKL. Here the CDR3 reads CASSPRGDRAEEQYF. In nucleotides, the CDR3 is TGCGCCAGCAGCCCCAGGGGGGACAGGGCAGAAGAGCAGTACTTC.

The gene calls are TRBV11-2 and TRBJ2-5; 9 nucleotides agree with TRBD1. Germline assignment: CDR1 SGHAT and CDR2 FQNNGV. The J segment lost 5 bases and the V segment lost 4 bases, leaving 2 bases of the junction unmatched. This CDR3 is 13 amino acids long. As DNA, the CDR3 is TGTGCCAGCAGCTACGGGACAGGGGAGACCCAGTACTTC. Translated: CASSYGTGETQYF.

The chain links TRBV7-2 to TRBJ2-7; TRBD1 agrees at 10 bases. Germline V gene lookup returns CDR1 SGHTA and CDR2 FQGNSA. The CDR3 has 19 residues. The V and J ends lost 3 bases and 0 bases, in that order; junction bases with no gene match: 14. Here the CDR3 reads CASSFYPTGGAGSSYEQYF. For the CDR3, the DNA is TGTGCCAGCAGCTTTTACCCGACAGGGGGCGCCGGGAGCTCCTACGAGCAGTACTTC.

This chain links TRBV11-2 with TRBJ2-7; D is unclear. Germline V lookup: CDR1 SGHAT, CDR2 FQNNGV. V lost 3 bases, J lost 3 bases, and 12 bases lay in between. This CDR3 spans 14 amino acids. The CDR3 DNA reads as TGTGCCAGCAGCTTCTCTCCCCAGAGCTACGAGCAGTACTTC. It is translated as CASSFSPQSYEQYF.

The rearrangement uses TRBV5-1 and TRBJ2-7; 9 bases align to TRBD1. Trimming removed 3 bases from V and 0 bases from J; junction bases left unmatched: 4. The CDR3 covers 15 residues. CDR1 and CDR2 (germline): SGHRS, YFSETQ. CDR3: CASSWGTGSSYEQYF. The CDR3 bases are TGCGCCAGCAGCTGGGGGACAGGGAGCTCCTACGAGCAGTACTTC.

V is TRBV27 and J is TRBJ1-2, with 7 bases identical to TRBD1. Looked up from germline, CDR1 is MNHEY and CDR2 is SMNVEV (reference sequence). There are 15 residues in the CDR3. Trimming at V came to 4 bases and at J to 4 bases, leaving 9 bases not matched to a gene. This chain's CDR3 is CASSWDRSTLYGYTF. The CDR3 coding sequence is TGTGCCAGCAGTTGGGACAGATCGACCCTCTATGGCTACACCTTC.

The gene calls are TRBV15 and TRBJ2-2; 8 nucleotides match TRBD1. The germline gives CDR1 LNHNV, CDR2 YYDKDF (reference sequence). The CDR3 totals 15 residues. The V segment lost 5 bases and the J segment 1 base; nucleotides outside the gene matches: 3. The CDR3 coding sequence is TGTGCCACCAGCTGGACAGGGATGAACACCGGGGAGCTGTTTTTT. Translated, it gives CATSWTGMNTGELFF.

J is TRBJ2-7 and V is TRBV27, with 9 bases matching TRBD2. The germline gives CDR1 MNHEY, CDR2 SMNVEV (reference sequence). The CDR3 contains 14 residues. J was trimmed by 0 bases and V by 5 bases; bases with no gene match: 2. The CDR3, as DNA: TGTGCCAGCAGTCGCGGGGGGGGCTCCTACGAGCAGTACTTC. Translation gives CASSRGGGSYEQYF.

The CDR3 loop is CASRTGAIKTF. As DNA, the CDR3 is TGTGCCAGCAGGACAGGGGCGATAAAAACCTTC. This chain uses TRBV2 with TRBJ1-2; 8 bases match TRBD1. Per germline, CDR1 SNHLY and CDR2 FYNNEI. CDR3 length: 11 amino acids. The V gene end was trimmed by 6 bases and the J gene end by 14 bases; junction bases not matched to a gene: 8.

The chain uses TRBV4-1 and TRBJ1-2, with 9 bases lining up with TRBD1. The ends lost 0 bases at V and 8 bases at J; junction bases unmatched: 7. Per the germline V gene, CDR1 is MGHRA and CDR2 is YSYEKL. The CDR3 loop spans 15 amino acids. In DNA, the CDR3 is TGCGCCAGCAGCCAAGATATACAGGGGGCGCCCGGCTACACCTTC. Protein product: CASSQDIQGAPGYTF.

V gene TRBV19 combines with J gene TRBJ2-1; TRBD1 is a possible D gene (5 bases). This CDR3 region has 14 residues. V was pared by 10 bases and J by 4 bases, with 17 bases between. Germline V gene sequence: CDR1 LNHDA, CDR2 SQIVND (reference sequence). In DNA form, the CDR3 reads TGTGCCACCACATCAGGGCCCGGATACAATGAGCAGTTCTTC. This codes for CATTSGPGYNEQFF. Together with reference TRBV19 and TRBJ2-1, the CDR3 gives the full variable domain: DGGITQSPKYLFRKEGQNVTLSCEQNLNHDAMYWYRQDPGQGLRLIYYSQIVNDFQKGDIAEGYSVSREKKESFPLTVTSAQKNPTAFYLCATTSGPGYNEQFFGPGTRLTVL.

The chain couples TRBV5-1 to TRBJ2-1; no clear D. The CDR3 loop spans 15 amino acids. Between the trimmed V and J ends, which lost 1 base and 5 bases, there was a span of 13 bases. Germline CDR1 SGHRS, CDR2 YFSETQ. In DNA form, the CDR3 reads TGCGCCAGCAGCTTGTTTATACAGTCTAACAATGAGCAGTTCTTC. This encodes CASSLFIQSNNEQFF. Drawing the rest from reference TRBV5-1 and TRBJ2-1, the complete variable domain is KAGVTQTPRYLIKTRGQQVTLSCSPISGHRSVSWYQQTPGQGLQFLFEYFSETQRNKGNFPGRFSGRQFSNSRSEMNVSTLELGDSALYLCASSLFIQSNNEQFFGPGTRLTVL.

The rearrangement joins TRBV25-1 to TRBJ2-5, with D perhaps TRBD1 or TRBD2 (5 bases each). The CDR3 extends over 15 amino acids. The germline gives CDR1 MGHDK, CDR2 SYGVNS. V lost 3 bases and J 5 bases, leaving 16 bases between the germline ends. CDR3 sequence (DNA): TGTGCCAGCAGTGACGTCTCGGGACCCTGGGAGACCCAGTACTTC. This codes for CASSDVSGPWETQYF.

The J gene is TRBJ2-7, the V gene TRBV4-1; no firm D call. Germline V gene data show CDR1 as MGHRA and CDR2 as YSYEKL. The CDR3 sequence is 15 residues long. V was cut by 1 base and J by 0 bases, with 10 bases left in between. The CDR3: CASSQAHPFSYEQYF. The CDR3 nucleotides read TGCGCCAGCAGCCAAGCTCACCCTTTCTCCTACGAGCAGTACTTC.

This chain joins TRBV21-1 and TRBJ1-2. TRBV21-1 is a pseudogene locus. This CDR3 spans 13 amino acids. CDR3 nucleotides: TGTGCCAGCAGCAAAGTGAGTCCCATTGGCTACACCTTC. Amino acid sequence: CASSKVSPIGYTF.

The chain uses TRBV5-1 and TRBJ1-2; 9 bases are shared with TRBD1. This CDR3 has 15 amino acids. Trimming cost V 3 bases and J 5 bases; bases outside gene matches: 8. The V gene's germline CDR1 is SGHRS and CDR2 YFSETQ. Here the CDR3 reads CASSSGQGMVYGYTF. The CDR3 nucleotides are TGCGCCAGCAGCTCGGGACAGGGAATGGTTTATGGCTACACCTTC.

The chain has TRBV10-2 and TRBJ2-5; tentative D call: TRBD1 (8 bases). Germline V gene data show CDR1 as WSHSY and CDR2 as SAAADI. The CDR3 covers 16 residues. The V end was cut by 2 bases, the J end by 3 bases, with 16 bases between. This CDR3 reads CASSEAEQGGKETQYF. CDR3 DNA: TGCGCCAGCAGTGAGGCAGAACAGGGGGGGAAAGAGACCCAGTACTTC.